The 3 T cell receptor beta chains listed next were all sequenced from one sample in a study of cytomegalovirus exposure and HLA in healthy donors. The data were produced by immunoSEQ multiplex PCR, yet TCRdb's version contains in-frame clones alone and is incomplete. The repertoire holds approximately 240,000 clones, with 85% to 95% as singletons. Specimen: PBMCs. These receptors all stem from a woman aged 18-30 years in good health and CMV-seronegative.

This clone was seen a few times. This chain connects TRBV19 to TRBJ1-5, with TRBD1 matching over 7 bases. Germline V gene sequence: CDR1 LNHDA, CDR2 SQIVND (reference sequence). The CDR3 consists of 14 residues. Trimming took 5 bases from V and 7 from J; bases not matched to a gene: 8. The CDR3 region has the DNA TGTGCCAGTAGTCCCGACAGGGATGGACAGCCCCAGCATTTT. Translation: CASSPDRDGQPQHF.

This CDR3 reads CASSLARASADTQYF. The CDR3 DNA reads as TGTGCCAGCAGCTTGGCGCGGGCTTCGGCAGATACGCAGTATTTT. The chain uses TRBV5-8 and TRBJ2-3; possible D gene TRBD2, 5 bases. The CDR3 contains 15 residues. CDR1 SGHTS and CDR2 YDEGEE come from the germline V gene. The V end lost 0 bases, the J end lost 4 bases, and 12 bases lay between the germline ends.

The chain carries TRBV5-4 and TRBJ2-7; D may be TRBD2 (5 bases). CDR1 SGHNT and CDR2 YYREEE come from the germline V gene (reference sequence). This CDR3 region has 13 residues. V was clipped by 1 base and J by 4 bases, with 9 bases between them. CDR3 sequence: CASSLNGVYEQYF. The CDR3 DNA sequence: TGTGCCAGCAGCTTGAACGGGGTTTACGAGCAGTACTTC.